The 3 T cell receptor beta chains below all came from one sample that was sequenced in a study of cytomegalovirus exposure and HLA in healthy donors. A multiplex PCR was run with 60 Vbeta primers and 13 Jbeta primers. The data were produced by immunoSEQ multiplex PCR, yet TCRdb's version contains in-frame clones alone and is incomplete. The table includes 130,000 or so clones, approximately 69% detected once. The source material was PBMCs. The receptors here all came from a man between 35 and 55 years old in good health and CMV-seropositive.

This clone was recorded a few times. The gene calls are TRBV19 and TRBJ1-3; no reliable D call. The CDR3 has 13 amino acids. V was shortened by 3 bases and J by 0 bases, with 3 bases between the two germline ends. Per the germline V gene, CDR1 is LNHDA and CDR2 is SQIVND (reference sequence). CDR3: CASSIHSGNTIYF. The CDR3 coding sequence is TGTGCCAGTAGTATCCACTCTGGAAACACCATATATTTT.

V gene TRBV7-9 combines with J gene TRBJ2-2; 7 bases agree with TRBD1. Trimming at V came to 5 bases and at J to 7 bases, leaving 7 bases not matched to a gene. The CDR3 is 14 amino acids. Germline V CDR1 and CDR2: SEHNR, FQNEAQ (reference sequence). The CDR3 bases are TGTGCCAGCAGCCGGCTCGGACAGGTCGGGGAGCTGTTTTTT. Translation gives CASSRLGQVGELFF.

This chain links TRBV5-1 with TRBJ2-7; TRBD2 aligns across 12 bases. Trimming took 2 bases from V and 2 from J; bases not matched to a gene: 8. The CDR3 covers 17 residues. Germline V lookup: CDR1 SGHRS, CDR2 YFSETQ. The chain's CDR3 is CASSFSSGRARTYEQYF. DNA for the CDR3: TGCGCCAGCAGCTTCTCTAGCGGGAGGGCCCGGACCTACGAGCAGTACTTC.